A selection of T cell receptor beta chains follows, all from one sample in a study of blood T cell repertoires in COVID-19. Measured with immunoSEQ multiplex PCR; TCRdb has only the in-frame clones, and not every one. The sample contains about 50,000 clones, around 90% of which appear only once. What was sequenced was peripheral blood. These receptors were obtained from a human donor with active COVID-19. The donor label of this sample is uncertain. CDR3s leave out the opening cysteine and the closing phenylalanine or tryptophan. Fields, in order: V gene, clone size, J gene, CDR3 protein. The size of a clone is reported for some rows only, either as once, few or many, or as a class for expanded clones.

>TRBV6-6|.|TRBJ1-2
ASLSAGGYGYT
>TRBV3-1/TRBV3-2|few|TRBJ2-7
ASSQGSGNGHEQY
>TRBV7-9|.|TRBJ2-5
ASSLVGLAGIQETQY
>TRBV2|.|TRBJ1-6
ASLITGVNSPLH
>TRBV19|.|TRBJ2-3
ASSTGQGAPNTQY
>TRBV6-2/TRBV6-3|.|TRBJ2-2
ASSYGSGRTGELF
>TRBV16|.|TRBJ1-1
ASSQSTTGRTEAF
>TRBV9|.|TRBJ2-1
ASSVLADNEQF
>TRBV7-2|.|TRBJ1-3
ASSLGGGTTSGDTIY
>TRBV4-3|once|TRBJ2-3
ASSQDRPGATDTQY
>TRBV3-1/TRBV3-2|.|TRBJ1-3
ASHRQGFHGTIY
>TRBV9|.|TRBJ2-3
ASSVADTQY
>TRBV28|.|TRBJ1-3
ASTTGGPGNTIY
>TRBV3-1/TRBV3-2|.|TRBJ1-2
ASSHHIVSGYT
>TRBV5-1|.|TRBJ1-2
ASSFLPGQGYGYT
>TRBV5-4|.|TRBJ1-2
ASSLSHGLKSGYT
>TRBV18|.|TRBJ2-7
ASSPGTGPYEQY